These 6 T cell receptor beta chains originate from one sample sequenced in a study of shared clonotypes between healthy human individuals. Terminally differentiated effector memory CD45RA+ cells were excluded from the naive CD8 cells, which were CD45RO-negative and positively selected for CCR7. Sequencing was performed with immunoSEQ multiplex PCR; in TCRdb, only in-frame clones are kept and a portion is missing. The sample records just over 2,000,000 clones, just under 95% being singletons. Material: naive CD8+ T cells sorted from blood. These receptors originate from a man younger than 35 in good health.

V gene TRBV5-8 combines with J gene TRBJ2-6, with TRBD1 matching over 11 bases. Germline CDR1 reads SGHTS; CDR2 reads YDEGEE. Trimming took 0 bases from V and 4 from J; bases not matched to a gene: 6. This CDR3 region has 18 residues. The CDR3 nucleotides read TGTGCCAGCAGCTTGGTGCGGACAGGGGGCTACGGGGCCAACGTCCTGACTTTC. It specifies CASSLVRTGGYGANVLTF.

The V and J genes are TRBV28 and TRBJ2-1, with 7 bases matching TRBD2. The CDR3 contains 16 residues. After removal of 5 bases from V and 3 bases from J, the junction contained 10 bases not matched to a gene. Germline V gives CDR1 MDHEN, CDR2 SYDVKM. CDR3 region: CASSPLTSSIYNEQFF. The DNA for the CDR3 is TGTGCCAGCAGTCCCTTGACTAGCTCGATCTACAATGAGCAGTTCTTC.

V usage is TRBV4-1 and J usage is TRBJ1-2, with D maybe TRBD1 (6 bases). Germline values: CDR1 MGHRA, CDR2 YSYEKL. Trimming shortened V by 4 bases and J by 2 bases, and 14 bases separated the two germline ends. The CDR3 is made up of 15 amino acids. CDR3 bases: TGCGCCAGCAGCCCTCGACAGGAGGGGAACTATGGCTACACCTTC. As protein: CASSPRQEGNYGYTF.

This rearrangement joins TRBV6-6 to TRBJ2-7; D is uncertain. The CDR3 consists of 13 residues. Germline-derived CDR1 and CDR2 are MNHNY and SVGAGI (reference sequence). V gave up 2 bases and J gave up 3 bases, with 8 bases separating them. The chain's CDR3 is CASSYMESYEQYF. The CDR3, as DNA: TGTGCCAGCAGTTACATGGAAAGCTACGAGCAGTACTTC.

This chain connects TRBV7-8 to TRBJ2-3; 14 nucleotides match TRBD2. Trimming cost V 5 bases and J 1 base; bases outside gene matches: 8. CDR3 length equals 18 residues. Germline lookup yields CDR1 SGHVS and CDR2 FQNEAQ. The CDR3 spells CASSPRLAGGPGTDTQYF. CDR3 in DNA: TGTGCCAGCAGCCCCCGACTAGCGGGAGGGCCGGGCACAGATACGCAGTATTTT.

The V and J genes are TRBV6-5 and TRBJ2-7; 12 bases map to TRBD2. CDR3 length: 16 amino acids. The V gene's germline CDR1 is MNHEY and CDR2 SVGAGI. V dropped 2 bases and J dropped 5; count of bases not matched to a gene: 7. This chain's CDR3 is CASSYDTSGRLHEQYF. CDR3 nucleotide sequence: TGTGCCAGCAGTTACGATACTAGCGGGAGGCTCCACGAGCAGTACTTC.